The clone carrying this TCR beta chain has a count of ten or more. Gene-specific TRAV and TRBV primers were used for first-strand cDNA, covering alpha and beta chains. An approximately 19-cycle PCR with a constant-region primer and V-primer adapter amplified TCRs. Via MiXCR, TCRdb re-called the reads, giving one row per CDR3 protein. Of around 80,000 distinct CDR3 sequences in the sample, under 20% are singletons; the top ten hold approximately 1.5%. Germline CDR1 and CDR2: MGHDK and SYGVNS. The CDR3 extends over 15 amino acids. Trimming removed 6 bases from V and 2 bases from J, with 15 bases in between. The data stem from a study of low-dose radiotherapy and immunotherapy resistance in tumors. Turning to the study itself: Oral aspirin at 300 mg was taken daily by patients for four cycles, beginning on cycle 1 day 1.

The time point denotes: after trial treatment. Noted treatment: LDRT plus nivolumab, ipilimumab, low-dose cyclophosphamide and aspirin (RACIN trial). Administered to the donors were nivolumab, ipilimumab, aspirin, low-dose cyclophosphamide and low-dose radiotherapy. This specimen consisted of PBMCs, obtained after low-dose radiotherapy plus immunotherapy. The gene calls are TRBV25-1 and TRBJ2-3, with D perhaps TRBD2 (6 bases). This TCR was recovered from a male donor with prostate cancer. CDR3 sequence (DNA): TGTGCCAGCAGGGACGGGGGACGCATCACAGATACGCAGTATTTT. Translated, it gives CASRDGGRITDTQYF.